A selection of T cell receptor beta chains follows, all from one sample in a study of beta chain features in type 1 diabetes. The method was immunoSEQ multiplex PCR; TCRdb's version includes in-frame clones alone and lacks a portion of them. Seen here are about 240,000 clones, 14% observed once, and the top ten hold roughly 0.02%. Sequenced material: naive CD4+ T cells from blood. Source of these receptors: a young man with type 1 diabetes. The CDR3 runs from the conserved cysteine through the conserved F or W.

TRBJ2-5 | TRBV5-4 | CASTAGVQETQYF
TRBJ1-1 | TRBV19 | CASRGETEAFF
TRBJ2-1 | TRBV10-3 | CAISEGTDYNEQFF
TRBJ1-1 | TRBV5-1 | CASSSTGRNTEAFF
TRBJ1-1 | TRBV30 | CAWRVQNTEAFF
TRBJ2-1 | TRBV2 | CASSGLAPEQFF
TRBJ2-1 | TRBV9 | CASSVSTGTTYNEQFF
TRBJ1-2 | TRBV19 | CASSVSSAQYGYTF
TRBJ2-7 | TRBV19 | CASSIDPPGLAGAYEQYF
TRBJ2-1 | TRBV18 | CASSPGTDWNEQFF
TRBJ1-1 | TRBV27 | CASSVLRGRPGNTEAFF
TRBJ1-2 | TRBV12-5 | CASGLVQSYGYTF
TRBJ2-7 | TRBV5-1 | CASSFLYPRSSYEQYF
TRBJ2-2 | TRBV7-9 | CASSLRVTGELFF
TRBJ2-3 | TRBV18 | CASSRTGNTDTQYF
TRBJ2-1 | TRBV7-9 | CASSYYGTGEGEQFF
TRBJ2-1 | TRBV29-1 | CSVGPGQGRGEQFF